This record covers a single T cell receptor (beta chain). No antigen is known for it. The data originate from a study of cytomegalovirus exposure and HLA in healthy donors. Study-wide points: An analysis was carried out at a later point. It showed that HLA-associated TCR beta chains were more clonally expanded than equally common non-associated chains.

The germline CDR1 and CDR2 sequences are SNHLY and FYNNEI. J was trimmed by 8 bases and V by 4 bases; bases with no gene match: 10. This CDR3 has 16 amino acids. PCR primers comprised 60 Vbeta and 13 Jbeta primers. The table came from immunoSEQ multiplex PCR; TCRdb's copy has only in-frame clones and leaves some out. The sample carries about 160,000 clones, about 80% recorded once. Sequencing was carried out using PBMCs. The receptor comes from a man aged 25 to 40 in good health and CMV-seronegative. The J gene is TRBJ2-1, the V gene TRBV2, with 11 bases matching TRBD2. This chain's CDR3 is CASSGPLAGVRDEQFF. CDR3 DNA: TGTGCCAGCAGTGGGCCACTAGCGGGAGTTCGAGATGAGCAGTTCTTC.